Presented here are 28 T cell receptor beta chains from one specimen sequenced in a study of Graves' ophthalmopathy and Graves' hyperthyroidism. Amplification of TCR beta CDR3 regions used RNA transcripts. Scientists carried out first-round RT-PCR using HTBI primers and then a second-round multiplex PCR. TCRdb reprocessed the multiplex PCR reads via MiXCR and lists one record per CDR3 protein. The table lists some 520,000 distinct CDR3 sequences, approximately 15% of them singletons. Sequencing was carried out using blood. The receptor source for this set is a woman aged 25 to 39 with Graves' ophthalmopathy.

Only a few counts were recorded for this clonotype. The J gene is TRBJ2-7, the V gene TRBV2, with D possibly being TRBD2 (7 bases). Germline V gives CDR1 SNHLY, CDR2 FYNNEI. This CDR3 comprises 14 residues. V was clipped by 7 bases and J by 0 bases, with 13 bases between them. The CDR3 DNA follows: TGTGCCAGCACGGGGGGCCCTAGCTCCTACGAGCAGTACTTC. It yields the protein CASTGGPSSYEQYF.

There are many counts of this clonotype. In this CDR3 the conserved last residue, phenylalanine or tryptophan, is missing, so a read error is likely. The chain couples TRBV7-8 to TRBJ2-7; 14 bases are a match to TRBD2. J was trimmed by 2 bases and V by 4 bases; bases with no gene match: 7. CDR1 and CDR2 (germline): SGHVS, FQNEAQ. This CDR3 region has 17 residues. CDR3 coding DNA: TGTGCCAGCAGCTCCTGGACTAGCGGGAGGACTCCCTACGAGCAGTACCTC. It is translated as CASSSWTSGRTPYEQYL.

This clonotype was recorded at least ten times. V gene TRBV20-1 combines with J gene TRBJ2-7; TRBD1 might be the D (6 bases). Germline CDR1 is DFQATT and CDR2 is SNEGSKA (reference sequence). Trimming removed 4 bases at V and 6 bases at J, with 19 bases between. CDR3 length: 14 residues. In DNA, the CDR3 is TGCAGTGCTACCCACCCCGGACAGTTGGGCGAGCAGTACTTC. Its translation: CSATHPGQLGEQYF.

This clonotype was detected ten times or more. The CDR3 loop reads CASSWTLAGGPSGTQYF. CDR3 coding DNA: TGTGCCAGCAGTTGGACGTTAGCGGGAGGACCAAGTGGGACCCAGTACTTC. This chain links TRBV6-5 with TRBJ2-5; 10 nucleotides line up with TRBD2. J gave up 7 bases and V 4 bases, and 15 bases lay outside the gene matches. The CDR3 has 17 amino acids. Germline assignment: CDR1 MNHEY and CDR2 SVGAGI.

This clonotype was counted ten times or more. The chain links TRBV19 to TRBJ2-7; D unclear. The ends were cut back, 5 bases at V and 4 bases at J, with 15 bases in the middle. Germline CDR1 and CDR2: LNHDA and SQIVND (reference sequence). This CDR3 comprises 14 residues. In nucleotides, the CDR3 is TGTGCCAGTAGTCCCCTATATGACGTTTACGAGCAGTACTTC. It translates to CASSPLYDVYEQYF.

This clonotype was recorded many times. V gene TRBV6-5 combines with J gene TRBJ1-2; D unresolved. The germline V gene has CDR1 MNHEY and CDR2 SVGAGI. The V end was cut by 7 bases, the J end by 2 bases, with 11 bases between. CDR3 length: 13 residues. The CDR3 DNA follows: TGTGCCAGCACCAAGACAAGCAACTATGGCTACACCTTC. This encodes CASTKTSNYGYTF.

In this sample, this clonotype turned up many times. This rearrangement joins TRBV6-5 to TRBJ2-5; 9 bases agree with TRBD2. V was clipped by 3 bases and J by 5 bases; unmatched bases: 4. The CDR3 is 14 amino acids. Germline V gene sequence: CDR1 MNHEY, CDR2 SVGAGI. CDR3 coding DNA: TGTGCCAGCAGTTATAGCGGGAGTTCGGAGACCCAGTACTTC. It specifies CASSYSGSSETQYF.

This clonotype has a handful of counts. This chain uses TRBV6-5 with TRBJ2-7; tentative D call: TRBD1 (6 bases). The CDR3 is 17 amino acids. Germline CDR1 is MNHEY and CDR2 is SVGAGI. V lost 0 bases to trimming and J lost 4 bases, with 19 bases between them. In DNA, the CDR3 is TGTGCCAGCAGTTACTCGACCCGGGCAGGGGCAGGGTACGAGCAGTACTTC. It encodes CASSYSTRAGAGYEQYF.

This clonotype has a count of ten or more. V and J are TRBV19 and TRBJ1-5, with TRBD1 matching over 7 bases. V dropped 7 bases and J dropped 7; count of bases not matched to a gene: 10. The germline V gene encodes CDR1 LNHDA and CDR2 SQIVND (reference sequence). There are 14 residues in the CDR3. This CDR3 reads CASTSRGGRQPQHF. The CDR3 nucleotides are TGTGCCAGTACATCCCGAGGGGGCAGGCAGCCCCAGCATTTT.

This clonotype was detected ten times or more. This rearrangement joins TRBV6-2 or TRBV6-3 to TRBJ2-5, with D maybe TRBD2 (5 bases). This CDR3 is built from 14 residues. V lost 5 bases and J lost 3, with 13 bases in between. Germline V gives CDR1 MNHEY, CDR2 SVGEGT. The CDR3 loop reads CASSQIRREETQYF. Written as DNA, the CDR3 is TGTGCCAGCAGTCAAATCAGGCGGGAAGAGACCCAGTACTTC.

This clonotype was counted many times. The rearrangement joins TRBV11-3 to TRBJ1-1; D is unresolved. This CDR3 is built from 13 residues. CDR1 is SGHNT, CDR2 YENEEA, per germline. Trimming removed 5 bases at V and 2 bases at J, with 9 bases between. The CDR3 protein is CASSPTPNTEAFF. The CDR3 DNA reads as TGTGCCAGCAGCCCCACGCCTAACACTGAAGCTTTCTTT.

This clonotype was counted many times. The chain couples TRBV11-1 to TRBJ1-1, with D uncertain. The CDR3 runs to 12 residues. V was trimmed by 5 bases and J by 8 bases, leaving 12 bases between them. Germline V gene data show CDR1 as SGHAT and CDR2 as FQDESV (reference sequence). CDR3 region: CASSPDWSEAFF. The CDR3 bases are TGTGCCAGCAGCCCCGACTGGAGCGAAGCTTTCTTT.

V is TRBV7-9 and J is TRBJ2-7; 8 positions match TRBD2. Trimming removed 5 bases from V and 5 bases from J; junction bases left unmatched: 11. The CDR3 covers 15 residues. Per the germline V gene, CDR1 is SEHNR and CDR2 is FQNEAQ (reference sequence). CDR3 coding DNA: TGTGCCAGCAGCCACCCGGGACTAGAACTAGACGAGCAGTACTTC. This gives the protein CASSHPGLELDEQYF.

There are many counts of this clonotype. The rearrangement joins TRBV6-1 to TRBJ1-1, with D possibly matching TRBD1 (6 bases). Germline V gives CDR1 MNHNS, CDR2 SASEGT. Deletions cut 4 bases from V and 5 bases from J, with 11 bases between. The CDR3 is made up of 13 amino acids. CDR3 in amino acids: CASSVGGRTEAFF. The CDR3 DNA is TGTGCCAGCAGTGTCGGGGGGCGTACTGAAGCTTTCTTT.

This chain links TRBV7-2 with TRBJ2-2, with D maybe TRBD2 (5 bases). V lost 7 bases and J lost 1, with 10 bases in between. Germline assignment: CDR1 SGHTA and CDR2 FQGNSA. There are 14 residues in the CDR3. The CDR3 DNA is TGTGCCAGCAATCTCGGAGGGAACACCGGGGAGCTGTTTTTT. Translation: CASNLGGNTGELFF. Looking up the rest from reference TRBV7-2 and TRBJ2-2 gives the full variable domain: GAGVSQSPSNKVTEKGKDVELRCDPISGHTALYWYRQSLGQGLEFLIYFQGNSAPDKSGLPSDRFSAERTGGSVSTLTIQRTQQEDSAVYLCASNLGGNTGELFFGEGSRLTVL.

This clonotype was counted ten times or more. The V and J genes are TRBV12-3 or TRBV12-4 and TRBJ1-1, with 9 bases that match TRBD1. This CDR3 is built from 14 residues. V was clipped by 7 bases and J by 4 bases; unmatched bases: 7. The CDR3 DNA follows: TGTGCCAGCATTACAGGGGGCGCGCTCACTGAAGCTTTCTTT. It encodes CASITGGALTEAFF.

This clonotype was seen many times. The chain uses TRBV28 and TRBJ1-6, with 7 bases lining up with TRBD1. Germline values: CDR1 MDHEN, CDR2 SYDVKM. The CDR3 has 15 amino acids. Trimming removed 5 bases from V and 4 bases from J; junction bases left unmatched: 5. The CDR3, as DNA: TGTGCCAGCAGTCCGGCGGGACAGTATAATTCACCCCTCCACTTT. This encodes CASSPAGQYNSPLHF.

This clonotype occurred many times. The chain couples TRBV9 to TRBJ1-5, with 7 bases aligning to TRBD1. This CDR3 spans 15 amino acids. Looked up from germline, CDR1 is SGDLS and CDR2 is YYNGEE. Trimming cost V 2 bases and J 2 bases; bases outside gene matches: 4. CDR3 coding DNA: TGTGCCAGCAGCGTGGGGGGACAGCGCAATCAGCCCCAGCATTTT. This gives the protein CASSVGGQRNQPQHF.

This clonotype was counted at least ten times. The rearrangement uses TRBV19 and TRBJ2-5, with no clear D. The CDR3 sequence is 13 residues long. Looked up from germline, CDR1 is LNHDA and CDR2 is SQIVND (reference sequence). V was cut by 3 bases and J by 2 bases, with 7 bases left in between. CDR3 loop: CASSIDPQETQYF. CDR3 DNA sequence: TGTGCCAGTAGTATTGATCCGCAAGAGACCCAGTACTTC.

There are a few counts of this clonotype. V and J are TRBV12-3 or TRBV12-4 and TRBJ2-7, with TRBD1 identical over 8 bases. The length of the CDR3 is 15 residues. J was trimmed by 5 bases and V by 3 bases; bases with no gene match: 9. CDR3 sequence reads: CASSLFPRGPDEQYF. Here the CDR3 DNA reads TGTGCCAGCAGTTTGTTTCCCAGGGGGCCCGACGAGCAGTACTTC.

The sample holds many counts of this clonotype. The V gene is TRBV2, the J gene TRBJ2-7, with 7 bases identical to TRBD1. The V gene end was trimmed by 6 bases and the J gene end by 3 bases; junction bases not matched to a gene: 14. CDR1 is SNHLY, CDR2 FYNNEI, per germline. The CDR3 consists of 16 residues. The chain's CDR3 is CASRTSGRGSFYEQYF. Here the CDR3 DNA reads TGTGCCAGCAGGACGTCGGGCAGGGGGTCTTTCTACGAGCAGTACTTC.

The sample holds a few counts of this clonotype. This may come from a read error, since a much larger clone is one base off. This likely comes from a read error, as the CDR3 has no conserved phenylalanine or tryptophan at its end. V usage is TRBV19 and J usage is TRBJ1-1; the D gene is possibly TRBD1 (5 bases). The germline V gene encodes CDR1 LNHDA and CDR2 SQIVND (reference sequence). Between the trimmed V and J ends, which lost 3 bases and 11 bases, there was a span of 19 bases. The CDR3 runs to 14 residues. CDR3 amino acids: CASSIPGTRGTAFV. CDR3 bases: TGTGCCAGTAGTATTCCCGGGACTCGGGGCACGGCTTTCGTT.

This clonotype was counted between two and nine times. The rearrangement links TRBV30 to TRBJ1-5; TRBD1 is a possible D gene (6 bases). Trimming pared 1 base from V and 3 bases from J, leaving 10 bases between. The CDR3 contains 14 residues. Germline V gene lookup returns CDR1 GTSNPN and CDR2 SVGIG (reference sequence). The CDR3 region has the DNA TGTGCCTGGAGTGACTGGACAGACAATCAGCCCCAGCATTTT. Translation: CAWSDWTDNQPQHF.

This clonotype occurred many times. The rearrangement joins TRBV4-1 to TRBJ1-2; D gene ambiguous. The germline CDR1 and CDR2 sequences are MGHRA and YSYEKL. CDR3 length equals 12 residues. V lost 5 bases, J lost 4 bases, and 8 bases lay in between. CDR3 bases: TGCGCCAGCAGCGCCAGCGCCTATGGCTACACCTTC. As protein: CASSASAYGYTF.

This clonotype was found a few times. A much bigger clone sits one base away, suggesting this may be a read error. The rearrangement joins TRBV6-5 to TRBJ2-5; possible D gene TRBD2, 6 bases. Germline lookup yields CDR1 MNHEY and CDR2 SVGAGI. The CDR3 contains 15 residues. CDR3 region: CASSYSRGREETKYF. CDR3 in DNA: TGTGCCAGCAGTTACTCCCGGGGGAGAGAAGAGACCAAGTACTTC.

At least ten counts were recorded for this clonotype. The rearrangement uses TRBV6-1 and TRBJ2-7; the D gene is possibly TRBD1 (5 bases). CDR1 and CDR2 from the germline V gene are MNHNS and SASEGT. The CDR3 is 13 amino acids. With 6 bases removed from V and 2 bases from J, the gap between germline ends came to 11 bases. The CDR3 bases are TGTGCCAGCAGCCAGACAGTCCCCTACGAGCAGTACTTC. It is translated as CASSQTVPYEQYF.

This clonotype appeared many times. CDR3 protein: CASSATDRATEAFF. CDR3 nucleotide sequence: TGTGCCAGTAGTGCAACGGACAGGGCCACTGAAGCTTTCTTT. The chain couples TRBV19 to TRBJ1-1; 8 nucleotides align to TRBD1. After removal of 5 bases from V and 4 bases from J, the junction contained 6 bases not matched to a gene. The CDR3 is 14 residues long. Germline-derived CDR1 and CDR2 are LNHDA and SQIVND (reference sequence).

This clonotype was observed a single time. This could be a read error, since a much larger clone is one nucleotide away. CDR3 region: CAISRVGQGGYEQYF. In DNA, the CDR3 is TGTGCCATCAGCAGAGTGGGACAGGGTGGCTACGAGCAGTACTTC. This chain connects TRBV15 to TRBJ2-7, with 9 bases that match TRBD1. The CDR3 spans 15 residues. Germline-derived CDR1 and CDR2 are LNHNV and YYDKDF (reference sequence).